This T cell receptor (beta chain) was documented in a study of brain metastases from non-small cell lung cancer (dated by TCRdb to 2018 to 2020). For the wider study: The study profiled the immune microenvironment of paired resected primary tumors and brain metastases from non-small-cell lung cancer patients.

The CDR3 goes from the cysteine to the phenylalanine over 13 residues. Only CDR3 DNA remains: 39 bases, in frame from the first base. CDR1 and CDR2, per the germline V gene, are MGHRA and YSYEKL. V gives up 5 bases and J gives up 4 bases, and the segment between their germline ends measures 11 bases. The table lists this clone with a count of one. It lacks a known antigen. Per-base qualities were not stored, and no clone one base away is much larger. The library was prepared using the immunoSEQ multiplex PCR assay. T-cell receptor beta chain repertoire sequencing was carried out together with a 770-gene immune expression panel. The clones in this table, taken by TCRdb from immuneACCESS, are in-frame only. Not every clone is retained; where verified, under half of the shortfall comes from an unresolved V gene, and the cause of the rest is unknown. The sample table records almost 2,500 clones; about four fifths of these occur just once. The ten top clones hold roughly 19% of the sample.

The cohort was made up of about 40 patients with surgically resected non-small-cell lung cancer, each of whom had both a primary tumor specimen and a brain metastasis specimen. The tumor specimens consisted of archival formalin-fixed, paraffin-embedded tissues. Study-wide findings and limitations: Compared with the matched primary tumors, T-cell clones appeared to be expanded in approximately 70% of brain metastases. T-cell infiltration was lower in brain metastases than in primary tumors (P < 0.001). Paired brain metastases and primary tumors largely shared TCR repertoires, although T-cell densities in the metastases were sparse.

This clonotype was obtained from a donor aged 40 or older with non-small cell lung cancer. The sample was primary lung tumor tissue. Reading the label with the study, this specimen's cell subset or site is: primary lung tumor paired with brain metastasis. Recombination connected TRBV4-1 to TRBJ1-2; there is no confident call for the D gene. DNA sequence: TGCGCCAGCAGCTTCGGGGTGAGCTATGGCTACACCTTC. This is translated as CASSFGVSYGYTF.